This T cell receptor beta chain was captured by sequencing in a study of shared clonotypes between healthy human individuals (dated by TCRdb to 2020 to 2021). The study in broad terms: Three men and a couple of women, aged 18 to 49 years, made up the cohort. For each donor, CD4 naive and CD4 memory were each run on three plates, CD8 naive on two plates, and CD8 memory on one plate. The study deeply sequenced blood TCR repertoires of five healthy adults to estimate repertoire size and the extent of clonotype sharing between individuals. To increase sequencing depth and limit assay-specific biases, TCR repertoire library preparation and sequencing were carried out by different laboratories using diverse techniques. Leukapheresis yielded between about 0.8 and 9.5 billion PBMCs per donor.

Broad study findings and their caveats: Compared with non-shared clonotypes, clonotypes shared by all four sorted-subset donors had higher generation probabilities. Incomplete sequencing was indicated by rarefaction of sorted-subset datasets, despite the large sequencing depth. Across a handful of donors, about 5% of naive CD4, 3% to 3.5% of naive CD8, around 2.5% of memory CD4, and approximately 0.4% of memory CD8 clonotypes were shared. Larger estimated clonotype richness was generally found for naive subsets than for memory subsets. Sampling was limited to blood, and TCR repertoires in tissue likely differ from TCR repertoires in blood. Pairwise subsampling indicated that sequencing depth was expected to affect the degree of clonotype sharing among donors. Because the study included only a small number of donors, the genetic and exposure-history diversity represented was limited.

There are 13 amino acids in the CDR3, from cysteine to phenylalanine inclusive. Solely the CDR3 DNA is kept, with 39 bases framed from the first base. Trimming leaves V shorter by 10 bases and J shorter by 4 bases, with the junction holding 8 bases beyond the gene matches. Reading the germline V gene gives CDR1 WSHSY and CDR2 SAAADI. Healthy HIV-negative adults with no recently reported acute infections or vaccinations were included as donors. Only Caucasian adults living in Nashville, Tennessee, USA were represented among the donors. CD8 memory samples combined magnetically selected CD45RO+ cells with CCR7-negative CD45RA+ effector memory (TemRA) cells. Blood was obtained by leukapheresis, after which PBMCs were separated by Ficoll-Histopaque density gradient centrifugation and cryopreserved in liquid nitrogen vapor phase. Analytical flow cytometry was used to check the purity and quantity of each magnetically sorted T cell population. Genomic DNA was isolated from each sorted fraction and quantified by UV absorbance on a Nanodrop 2000c.

Using the deep immunoSEQ assay, TCR CDR3 regions were amplified from genomic DNA by multiplex PCR. For each cell subset, the extracted genomic DNA was distributed evenly across all wells of several immunoSEQ 96-well plates, and each plate served as one replicate. Each replicate PCR for sorted subsets received roughly 0.2 ug genomic DNA, equal to 30,000 or so T cell genomes. Purified libraries were quantified with a Qubit 3.0 fluorometer, sized on a Bioanalyzer 2100, and re-quantified with the KAPA Library Quantification kit. Each immunoSEQ 96-well plate was sequenced on its own single-read 150-cycle Illumina NextSeq 550 flow cell. Under the source paper's analysis protocol: The immunoSEQ output contained only junctional sequences without quality scores, so filtering could not match that applied to full-length reads. Sequences were annotated with PyIR, a Python wrapper for IgBLAST v1.9, using IMGT germline references to assign V/J genes and CDR3. Any read was removed if the V/J assignment was weak (E-value above 1e-6), the CDR3 was missing, or the read contained stop codons, out-of-frame junctions, or ambiguous translated residues. V3J clonotypes were defined by identical inferred V gene, J gene, and CDR3 amino acid sequence. To compute the percentage overlap between repertoires, the number of shared unique clonotypes was divided by the size of the smaller repertoire. Repertoire richness was assessed with RTK rarefaction, the Chao1 estimator, and Recon v2.1 estimates of unobserved clonotypes. For all TCRbeta clonotypes obtained by the gDNA method from a handful of donors, generation probabilities were computed with OLGA. Held by TCRdb, this immuneACCESS table contains in-frame sequences only and omits some clones. Under half of the omission traces to an unresolved V gene where checked; the cause of the rest is unknown. That table is the source of V, J and clone size, and D and trimming were worked out from the DNA. Counted in this sample were roughly 380,000 clones; about 97% of them appeared once. The ten largest make up 0.25% to 0.35% of the sample.

To note about this clone: Its specific antigen is unknown. One base away there is no much larger clone; base qualities are not given.

The clonotype comes from a man aged 25-40 years in good health. In this chain, TRBV10-2 is recombined with TRBJ1-2, and 8 junctional nucleotides match TRBD1. The specimen was memory CD8+ T cells sorted from blood. The intended sense of this specimen's cell subset or site label: CD45RO+ cells pooled with CCR7-negative TemRA cells. The bases read TGCGCCACCCGAAAAACAGGGGGCTATGGCTACACCTTC. Its translation is CATRKTGGYGYTF.